The sequence of this TCR beta chain was determined in a study of somatic mutations in cytotoxic T cells in rheumatoid arthritis. As for the study in general: Patient blood, which was peripheral blood collected as 30 ml EDTA, was drawn right after diagnosis and before any treatment started.

The J segment lost 5 bases and the V segment lost 0 bases, leaving 3 bases of the junction unmatched. The CDR3 runs to 15 residues. Germline assignment: CDR1 SGHDT and CDR2 YYEEEE. Notes on this clone: As yet, its antigen is unknown.

TCRdb's copy holds only in-frame clones and misses some; the assay was immunoSEQ multiplex PCR. The sample has approximately 6,400 clones; 60% to 80% are singletons. Study observations and caveats: Statistically, CD8+ T-cell clonality was not significantly distinct between individuals with rheumatoid arthritis and age-matched healthy controls. Rheumatoid arthritis patients showed CD8+ clonality increasing with age, unlike healthy controls.

The source is a woman aged 70-85 years with rheumatoid arthritis. J is TRBJ2-2 and V is TRBV5-6; 8 positions match TRBD2. The sequencing used CD8+ T cells sorted from blood, collected at a follow-up visit. The DNA for the CDR3 is TGTGCCAGCAGCTTGGGGCTAGCGGGTACCGGGGAGCTGTTTTTT. Translated: CASSLGLAGTGELFF. Supplemented by reference TRBV5-6 and TRBJ2-2, the full variable domain reads DAGVTQSPTHLIKTRGQQVTLRCSPKSGHDTVSWYQQALGQGPQFIFQYYEEEERQRGNFPDRFSGHQFPNYSSELNVNALLLGDSALYLCASSLGLAGTGELFFGEGSRLTVL.